This entry lists 21 T cell receptor beta chains sequenced from one sample in a study of blood T cell repertoires in COVID-19. Sequencing used immunoSEQ multiplex PCR; TCRdb keeps in-frame clones, though not all of them. Counted here are 66,000 or so clones, roughly 78% occurring once; the ten biggest clones make up roughly a tenth. The source material was peripheral blood. Every receptor here comes from a human donor in a cohort sampled during active COVID-19.

This chain connects TRBV19 to TRBJ1-4; D not resolved. The CDR3 contains 15 residues. The germline V gene has CDR1 LNHDA and CDR2 SQIVND (reference sequence). V was shortened by 5 bases and J by 7 bases, with 17 bases between the two germline ends. The CDR3 sequence is CASSPIVPPGEKLFF. The CDR3 coding sequence is TGTGCCAGTAGTCCCATAGTACCGCCTGGTGAAAAACTGTTTTTT.

This chain connects TRBV4-1 to TRBJ1-1, with a weak D call TRBD1 (5 bases). There are 16 residues in the CDR3. The V and J ends lost 0 bases and 2 bases respectively, with 13 bases between them. Per the germline V gene, CDR1 is MGHRA and CDR2 is YSYEKL. The DNA of the CDR3 is TGCGCCAGCAGCCAAGATTTTTGGGGGGATAACACTGAAGCTTTCTTT. Translation: CASSQDFWGDNTEAFF.

V usage is TRBV29-1 and J usage is TRBJ2-6; tentatively, D is TRBD2 (6 bases). Germline CDR1 is SQVTM and CDR2 is ANQGSEA. V lost 6 bases and J 2 bases, leaving 17 bases between the germline ends. This CDR3 has 16 residues. This chain's CDR3 is CSVTHTGGTGANVLTF. CDR3 in DNA: TGCAGCGTGACCCACACTGGAGGGACTGGGGCCAACGTCCTGACTTTC.

The rearrangement links TRBV6-5 to TRBJ1-2; no reliable D call. V lost 6 bases, J lost 2 bases, and 16 bases lay in between. CDR3 size: 15 residues. Per germline, CDR1 MNHEY and CDR2 SVGAGI. This CDR3 is CASRPSGVSNYGYTF. CDR3 DNA sequence: TGTGCCAGCAGGCCCTCAGGCGTTTCAAACTATGGCTACACCTTC.

This clone was detected a few times. The chain combines TRBV6-5 with TRBJ2-7; 8 bases are shared with TRBD1. V lost 8 bases to trimming and J lost 0 bases; unmatched junction nucleotides: 9. Germline CDR1 and CDR2: MNHEY and SVGAGI. This CDR3 has 15 amino acids. The CDR3 loop reads CASYRAGQGSYEQYF. The CDR3 nucleotides are TGTGCCAGCTACCGAGCAGGACAGGGCTCCTACGAGCAGTACTTC.

The rearrangement uses TRBV24-1 and TRBJ2-7; tentative D call: TRBD1 (6 bases). The germline CDR1 and CDR2 sequences are KGHDR and SFDVKD. The CDR3 has 17 residues. Trimming pared 4 bases from V and 4 bases from J, leaving 22 bases between. CDR3: CATSDRGTGPSGYEQYF. The CDR3 nucleotides are TGTGCCACCAGTGACAGAGGCACAGGGCCATCAGGGTACGAGCAGTACTTC.

The chain recombines TRBV27 with TRBJ2-7; D possibly corresponds to TRBD1 (5 bases). The CDR3 contains 14 residues. V lost 5 bases to trimming and J lost 3 bases, with 14 bases between them. Germline values: CDR1 MNHEY, CDR2 SMNVEV (reference sequence). The DNA of the CDR3 is TGTGCCAGCAGTCTCCGGTTCGACAGCTACGAGCAGTACTTC. It encodes CASSLRFDSYEQYF.

This chain joins TRBV2 and TRBJ2-2, with 13 bases identical to TRBD2. Trimming took 7 bases from V and 6 from J; bases not matched to a gene: 8. The CDR3 covers 16 residues. CDR1 is SNHLY and CDR2 is FYNNEI in the germline V gene. The DNA for the CDR3 is TGTGCCAGCAACCTACGACTAGCGGGAGGCTCCGGGGAGCTGTTTTTT. Residues: CASNLRLAGGSGELFF.

The rearrangement uses TRBV6-5 and TRBJ2-1, with TRBD2 matching 10 bases. Germline lookup yields CDR1 MNHEY and CDR2 SVGAGI. CDR3 length: 13 residues. After removal of 10 bases from V and 9 bases from J, the junction contained 9 bases not matched to a gene. The CDR3 DNA reads TGTGCCACCCGAAGGCTAGCGGGAGTTGAGCAGTTCTTC. Residues: CATRRLAGVEQFF.

The rearrangement joins TRBV13 to TRBJ2-2; the match to TRBD1 covers 9 bases. Germline CDR1 reads PRHDT; CDR2 reads FYEKMQ (reference sequence). The CDR3 extends over 15 amino acids. The trim removed 2 bases at V and 6 bases at J, leaving 4 bases unmatched. CDR3 in DNA: TGTGCCAGCAGCTTACCGACAGGGGGGTCCGGGGAGCTGTTTTTT. It codes for CASSLPTGGSGELFF.

The V and J genes are TRBV19 and TRBJ2-7; TRBD2 matches 7 bases. V lost 11 bases, J lost 6 bases, and 13 bases stayed unmatched. The CDR3 is made up of 13 amino acids. Germline V lookup: CDR1 LNHDA, CDR2 SQIVND (reference sequence). The CDR3 sequence: CARTSGGSPEQYF. CDR3 coding DNA: TGTGCCCGGACATCTGGCGGGAGCCCCGAGCAGTACTTC.

V and J are TRBV6-2 or TRBV6-3 and TRBJ2-7; perhaps TRBD1 as D (5 bases). Between the trimmed V and J ends, which lost 6 bases and 0 bases, there was a span of 18 bases. Germline V gene data show CDR1 as MNHEY and CDR2 as SVGEGT. CDR3 length equals 16 residues. The CDR3 nucleotides read TGTGCCAGCAGCGCCGCTCAGGGATGGAGCTCCTACGAGCAGTACTTC. This codes for CASSAAQGWSSYEQYF.

The rearrangement joins TRBV7-3 to TRBJ2-1; 9 nucleotides match TRBD1. The V and J ends lost 5 bases and 4 bases, in that order; junction bases with no gene match: 3. The germline V gene encodes CDR1 SGHTA and CDR2 FQGTGA. There are 14 residues in the CDR3. As DNA, the CDR3 is TGTGCCAGCAGCCGGACAGGGGTTTACAATGAGCAGTTCTTC. Its protein is CASSRTGVYNEQFF.

This chain uses TRBV5-4 with TRBJ2-6, with 9 nucleotides matching TRBD1. Germline CDR1 is SGHNT and CDR2 is YYREEE (reference sequence). The V segment lost 0 bases and the J segment 1 base; nucleotides outside the gene matches: 5. The CDR3 covers 18 residues. CDR3 sequence: CASSLAGQGGSGANVLTF. The CDR3 bases are TGTGCCAGCAGCTTGGCGGGACAGGGAGGGTCTGGGGCCAACGTCCTGACTTTC. Using reference TRBV5-4 and TRBJ2-6 for the parts outside the CDR3, the full variable domain is ETGVTQSPTHLIKTRGQQVTLRCSSQSGHNTVSWYQQALGQGPQFIFQYYREEENGRGNFPPRFSGLQFPNYSSELNVNALELDDSALYLCASSLAGQGGSGANVLTFGAGSRLTVL.

The chain joins TRBV3-1 (or the pseudogene TRBV3-2) to TRBJ2-7; tentative D call: TRBD2 (6 bases). Trimming stripped 4 bases from V and 5 bases from J, with 21 bases between. This CDR3 is built from 16 residues. The germline gives CDR1 LGHDT, CDR2 YNNKEL (reference sequence). CDR3 amino acids: CASSPTGGGFPDEQYF. CDR3 nucleotide sequence: TGTGCCAGCAGCCCGACCGGTGGGGGGTTCCCGGACGAGCAGTACTTC.

The chain employs TRBV7-2 and TRBJ2-3; 9 nucleotides match TRBD2. CDR3 length: 18 amino acids. The V segment lost 1 base and the J segment 6 bases; nucleotides outside the gene matches: 14. Per germline, CDR1 SGHTA and CDR2 FQGNSA. Written as DNA, the CDR3 is TGTGCCAGCAGCTTAGTTTTCCCCGGGACTAGCCTCGGGGATACGCAGTATTTT. Translation gives CASSLVFPGTSLGDTQYF.

The gene calls are TRBV5-4 and TRBJ2-5, with 8 bases matching TRBD1. CDR1 is SGHNT, CDR2 YYREEE, per germline (reference sequence). This CDR3 is built from 16 residues. Trimming cost V 4 bases and J 4 bases; bases outside gene matches: 12. The chain's CDR3 is CASSQTMSGGRETQYF. The DNA of the CDR3 is TGTGCCAGCAGCCAAACAATGTCAGGGGGCAGAGAGACCCAGTACTTC.

This clone appeared once. V and J are TRBV3-1 (or the pseudogene TRBV3-2) and TRBJ2-7; D may be TRBD1 (5 bases). The CDR3 sequence is 14 residues long. V lost 7 bases to trimming and J lost 0 bases, with 13 bases between them. Germline CDR1 is LGHDT and CDR2 is YNNKEL (reference sequence). DNA of the CDR3: TGTGCCAGCACCCTGGGGCAGAGCTCCTACGAGCAGTACTTC. Translated: CASTLGQSSYEQYF.

This clone was recorded only once. The J gene is TRBJ1-1, the V gene TRBV28; a weak D match, TRBD1 (5 bases). This CDR3 is 15 amino acids long. The V gene lost 7 bases and the J gene lost 0 bases, with 15 bases spanning the gap. The germline CDR1 and CDR2 sequences are MDHEN and SYDVKM. The CDR3, as DNA: TGTGCCAGCACCCGTCAGGGCGGGGTGAACACTGAAGCTTTCTTT. Translating it yields CASTRQGGVNTEAFF.

This chain connects TRBV12-3 or TRBV12-4 to TRBJ1-1, with 8 bases that match TRBD1. The CDR3 length is 13 residues. V lost 0 bases to trimming and J lost 6 bases; unmatched junction nucleotides: 0. This CDR3 reads CASSLAGQAEAFF. The CDR3 nucleotides are TGTGCCAGCAGTTTAGCGGGACAGGCTGAAGCTTTCTTT.

This clone has more than one count but fewer than ten. This chain uses TRBV4-3 with TRBJ2-1; 8 nucleotides match TRBD2. Per the germline V gene, CDR1 is LGHNA and CDR2 is YSLEER. This CDR3 comprises 16 residues. Trimming took 1 base from V and 2 from J; bases not matched to a gene: 4. CDR3 nucleotides: TGCGCCAGCAGCCAAGTGGTAGCGGGGACCTACAATGAGCAGTTCTTC. Translating it yields CASSQVVAGTYNEQFF.